This TCR beta chain originates from a study of control samples from healthy donors and cancer patients. Only in-frame clones appear in the TCRdb table, and some are missing; sequencing was by immunoSEQ multiplex PCR. The sample lists some 58,000 clones, around 87% occurring once. The CDR3 length is 12 residues. V was pared by 0 bases and J by 3 bases, with 6 bases between. Germline values: CDR1 GTSNPN, CDR2 SVGIG (reference sequence). The sequencing input was PBMCs. The sequence derives from a woman aged 60-70 years with lung cancer. The V gene is TRBV30, the J gene TRBJ2-7; D gene ambiguous. The CDR3 DNA is TGTGCCTGGAGTGTTTCGTTCTACGAGCAGTACTTC. This gives the protein CAWSVSFYEQYF.